This TCR beta chain originates from a study of T cells in localized non-small cell lung cancer. Study observations and caveats: Compared with tumor, uninvolved adjacent lung displayed greater T cell clonality, ranking highest overall. An association was observed between higher blood T cell density and longer overall survival.

CDR1 is MNHGY, CDR2 SAAAGT, per germline. V lost 2 bases, J lost 6 bases, and 7 bases stayed unmatched. The CDR3 sequence is 15 residues long. This clone was seen only a few times. The antigen remains undetermined. Only in-frame clones appear in the TCRdb table, and some are missing; sequencing was by immunoSEQ multiplex PCR. The sample has around 2,000 clones, roughly 25% seen once. This rearrangement joins TRBV6-8 to TRBJ2-3; 8 positions match TRBD2. This TCR came from a woman aged 35-70 years with stage III squamous cell lung carcinoma. The sample in question was lung tumor tissue, obtained before any cancer treatment. The CDR3 here is CASSYGGLGVDTQYF. CDR3 sequence (DNA): TGTGCCAGCAGTTACGGGGGACTAGGGGTGGATACGCAGTATTTT.